This TCR beta chain was sequenced in a study of shared T cell receptors in the human thymus. The assay was immunoSEQ multiplex PCR, and TCRdb's table has in-frame clones only and misses some. The sample comprises 540,000 or so clones, about 80% of which are singletons, and more than 0.01% rests with the top ten. The sample was also reused in another study, on human thymus T cells. As that study records: Samples came from healthy Finnish infants during open corrective cardiac surgery.

Sequencing was performed on thymocytes. This TCR came from a boy less than two years old with a congenital heart defect.

CDR3 coding DNA: TGTGCCAGCAGAGTCGGCGGGAGGTACCAAGAGACCCAGTACTTC. Translation: CASRVGGRYQETQYF. The chain couples TRBV2 to TRBJ2-5; 8 nucleotides line up with TRBD2. From germline, CDR1 is SNHLY and CDR2 FYNNEI. The CDR3 runs to 15 residues. Trimming at V came to 6 bases and at J to 0 bases, leaving 6 bases not matched to a gene. The full variable domain, with the rest looked up from reference TRBV2 and TRBJ2-5, is EPEVTQTPSHQVTQMGQEVILRCVPISNHLYFYWYRQILGQKVEFLVSFYNNEISEKSEIFDDQFSVERPDGSNFTLKIRSTKLEDSAMYFCASRVGGRYQETQYFGPGTRLLVL.